Listed here is a single TCR beta chain. Other DNA sequences in this specimen translate into the identical CDR3. This sample is drawn from a study of shared clonotypes between healthy human individuals. How the authors handled the data: ImmunoSEQ junction-only sequences lacked quality scores, so their filtering differed. Libraries were prepared by immunoSEQ multiplex PCR; TCRdb keeps only in-frame clonotypes and omits some of them. Clonal size and the V and J genes are those of that table, whereas D and trimming came from the DNA. The sample includes around 990,000 clones, roughly 80% of them seen just once. The germline gives CDR1 DFQATT, CDR2 SNEGSKA (reference sequence). V was shortened by 3 bases and J by 6 bases, with 5 bases between the two germline ends. This CDR3 has 11 residues.

The sample taken for sequencing was memory CD4+ T cells from PBMCs. Subset of the sample: CD45RA-negative fraction. The chain has TRBV20-1 and TRBJ2-2; D unresolved. This TCR came from a man between 18 and 29 years old in good health. Some clones in this sample may be carry-over from other donors' samples. CDR3 region: CSARSAGELFF. CDR3 nucleotides: TGCAGTGCTAGGTCGGCCGGGGAGCTGTTTTTT.